The rows below give T cell receptor beta chains drawn from one sample of a study of T cell repertoires in cytomegalovirus infection. Using its own MiXCR run on the reads, TCRdb lists one record per CDR3 protein. The table has 400,000 to 600,000 distinct CDR3 sequences, 40% to 50% seen once. For these TCRs, the target antigens are not known. The sample here was cultured PBMCs, taken from culture after CMV antigen stimulation. Source of these receptors: a human donor in good health (CMV status not recorded). Some clones in this sample may be carry-over from other donors' samples. The CDR3 runs from the conserved cysteine through the conserved F or W. D genes are given only for firm matches. Some rows have no size entry. The others give once, few or many, or a class for an expanded clone.

CDR3 protein: CASSFVSGGITYNEQFF; CDR3 DNA: TGTGCCAGCAGCTTCGTCTCCGGCGGTATTACCTACAATGAGCAGTTCTTC; V gene: TRBV11-2; clone size: .; J gene: TRBJ2-1; D gene: .
CDR3 protein: CASSPPRGVAGNTIYF; CDR3 DNA: TGTGCCAGCAGCCCCCCCCGGGGGGTAGCAGGAAACACCATATATTTT; V gene: TRBV7-8; clone size: few; J gene: TRBJ1-3; D gene: .
CDR3 protein: CASSPALAGGLNEQFF; CDR3 DNA: TGTGCCAGCAGCCCCGCCCTAGCGGGGGGACTCAATGAGCAGTTCTTC; V gene: TRBV3-1; clone size: .; J gene: TRBJ2-1; D gene: TRBD2
CDR3 protein: CASSDPNSYEQYF; CDR3 DNA: TGTGCCAGCAGCGACCCTAACTCCTACGAGCAGTACTTC; V gene: TRBV7-2; clone size: .; J gene: TRBJ2-7; D gene: .
CDR3 protein: CASSLWGADTQYF; CDR3 DNA: TGTGCCAGCAGCTTATGGGGCGCAGATACGCAGTATTTT; V gene: TRBV7-2; clone size: many; J gene: TRBJ2-3; D gene: .
CDR3 protein: CASRSDRGARGSNQPQHF; CDR3 DNA: TGTGCCAGCAGGTCCGACAGGGGGGCAAGAGGAAGCAATCAGCCCCAGCATTTT; V gene: TRBV28; clone size: .; J gene: TRBJ1-5; D gene: TRBD1
CDR3 protein: CASSGPGQGLYEQYF; CDR3 DNA: TGTGCCAGCAGCGGGCCGGGACAGGGCCTCTACGAGCAGTACTTC; V gene: TRBV11-1; clone size: .; J gene: TRBJ2-7; D gene: TRBD1
CDR3 protein: CASSEATMQGETQYF; CDR3 DNA: TGTGCCAGCAGTGAAGCGACTATGCAGGGAGAGACCCAGTACTTC; V gene: TRBV6-1; clone size: .; J gene: TRBJ2-5; D gene: .
CDR3 protein: CASSTSQGAVAFF; CDR3 DNA: TGTGCCAGCAGCACGAGTCAGGGGGCGGTGGCTTTCTTT; V gene: TRBV7-8; clone size: many; J gene: TRBJ1-1; D gene: TRBD1
CDR3 protein: CASSLDPQGGTEAFF; CDR3 DNA: TGTGCCAGCAGCTTAGATCCCCAGGGAGGCACTGAAGCTTTCTTT; V gene: TRBV11-2; clone size: .; J gene: TRBJ1-1; D gene: .
CDR3 protein: CASSLSRVQGNTEAFF; CDR3 DNA: TGTGCCAGCAGTTTATCCCGAGTACAGGGGAACACTGAAGCTTTCTTT; V gene: TRBV28; clone size: few; J gene: TRBJ1-1; D gene: .
CDR3 protein: CASSLVAGMNTEAFF; CDR3 DNA: TGTGCCAGCAGCTTGGTTGCAGGGATGAACACTGAAGCTTTCTTT; V gene: TRBV5-4; clone size: .; J gene: TRBJ1-1; D gene: .
CDR3 protein: CASRGGGMTDTQYF; CDR3 DNA: TGTGCCAGCAGGGGCGGGGGGATGACAGATACGCAGTATTTT; V gene: TRBV28; clone size: .; J gene: TRBJ2-3; D gene: TRBD2
CDR3 protein: CASSGPGGNTGELFF; CDR3 DNA: TGTGCCAGCAGCGGCCCGGGAGGGAACACCGGGGAGCTGTTTTTT; V gene: TRBV6-6; clone size: .; J gene: TRBJ2-2; D gene: TRBD2
CDR3 protein: CASSEATWGPSSHYGYTF; CDR3 DNA: TGTGCCAGCAGTGAAGCGACATGGGGGCCATCTAGTCACTATGGCTACACCTTC; V gene: TRBV6-1; clone size: few; J gene: TRBJ1-2; D gene: .
CDR3 protein: CASSIAKDSYEQYF; CDR3 DNA: TGTGCCAGTAGTATAGCCAAGGACTCCTACGAGCAGTACTTC; V gene: TRBV19; clone size: .; J gene: TRBJ2-7; D gene: .
CDR3 protein: CASSSTFRTGSVNTIYF; CDR3 DNA: TGTGCCAGCAGCAGCACGTTTCGGACAGGGTCGGTAAACACCATATATTTT; V gene: TRBV7-6; clone size: .; J gene: TRBJ1-3; D gene: TRBD1
CDR3 protein: CASRGLGASYNEQFF; CDR3 DNA: TGTGCCAGCAGGGGATTAGGGGCTTCCTACAATGAGCAGTTCTTC; V gene: TRBV6-2/TRBV6-3; clone size: .; J gene: TRBJ2-1; D gene: .
CDR3 protein: CASSQTFGDRYTGELFF; CDR3 DNA: TGCGCCAGCAGCCAGACATTTGGGGACAGATACACCGGGGAGCTGTTTTTT; V gene: TRBV4-1; clone size: .; J gene: TRBJ2-2; D gene: TRBD1
CDR3 protein: CASRSRGRGLHPRDTQYF; CDR3 DNA: TGTGCCAGCAGGAGTCGAGGTCGGGGACTCCACCCCCGAGATACGCAGTATTTT; V gene: TRBV27; clone size: few; J gene: TRBJ2-3; D gene: .
CDR3 protein: CASSIGRDPNQPQHF; CDR3 DNA: TGTGCCAGTAGTATAGGTCGGGACCCCAATCAGCCCCAGCATTTT; V gene: TRBV19; clone size: .; J gene: TRBJ1-5; D gene: .
CDR3 protein: CASSQPTGGYGYTF; CDR3 DNA: TGCGCCAGCAGCCAACCGACAGGGGGTTATGGCTACACCTTC; V gene: TRBV4-1; clone size: few; J gene: TRBJ1-2; D gene: TRBD1
CDR3 protein: CATSEPGQGVPRVAGELFF; CDR3 DNA: TGTGCCACCAGTGAACCGGGACAGGGGGTACCAAGGGTTGCCGGGGAGCTGTTTTTT; V gene: TRBV24-1; clone size: .; J gene: TRBJ2-2; D gene: TRBD1
CDR3 protein: CASSISGTVDNEQFF; CDR3 DNA: TGTGCCAGTAGTATTTCAGGGACCGTTGACAATGAGCAGTTCTTC; V gene: TRBV19; clone size: once; J gene: TRBJ2-1; D gene: .
CDR3 protein: CASSLRQGSGSPLHF; CDR3 DNA: TGTGCCAGCAGCCTAAGACAGGGGAGTGGTTCACCCCTCCACTTT; V gene: TRBV9; clone size: once; J gene: TRBJ1-6; D gene: TRBD1